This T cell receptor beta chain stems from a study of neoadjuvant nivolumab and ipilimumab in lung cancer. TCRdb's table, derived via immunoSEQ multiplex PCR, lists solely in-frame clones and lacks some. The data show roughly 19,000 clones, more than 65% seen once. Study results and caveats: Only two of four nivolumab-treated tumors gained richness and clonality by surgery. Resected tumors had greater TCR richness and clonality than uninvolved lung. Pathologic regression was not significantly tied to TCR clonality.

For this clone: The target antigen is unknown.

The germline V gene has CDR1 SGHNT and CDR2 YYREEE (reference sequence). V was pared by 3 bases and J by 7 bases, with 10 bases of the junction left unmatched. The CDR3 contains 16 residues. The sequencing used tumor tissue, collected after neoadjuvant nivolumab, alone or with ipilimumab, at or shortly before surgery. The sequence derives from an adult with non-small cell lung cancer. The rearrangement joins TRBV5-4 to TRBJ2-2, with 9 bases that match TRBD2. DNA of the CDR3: TGTGCCAGCAGCTCCCTGGCGGGAGGGGGCGACGGGGAGCTGTTTTTT. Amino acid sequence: CASSSLAGGGDGELFF.